These 27 T cell receptor beta chains came from one sample sequenced in a study of OX40 agonist ivuxolimab in advanced cancers. Generated by immunoSEQ multiplex PCR, the TCRdb table keeps only in-frame clones and is missing some. Of roughly 110,000 clones listed, 75% to 95% are singletons. The sample here was CD4+ or CD8+ T cells sorted from blood, taken in a trial of the OX40 agonist ivuxolimab. These receptors all come from an adult with an advanced solid tumor such as melanoma, head and neck, liver or kidney cancer.

This rearrangement joins TRBV4-3 to TRBJ2-3, with 8 bases that match TRBD2. CDR1 LGHNA and CDR2 YSLEER come from the germline V gene. The CDR3 is 16 amino acids. V lost 0 bases to trimming and J lost 3 bases; unmatched junction nucleotides: 5. The chain's CDR3 is CASSQDGQRGTDTQYF. CDR3 DNA: TGCGCCAGCAGCCAAGATGGACAGCGGGGGACAGATACGCAGTATTTT.

This chain joins TRBV7-2 and TRBJ1-5, with D uncertain. The CDR3 consists of 16 residues. Germline lookup yields CDR1 SGHTA and CDR2 FQGNSA. The V and J ends lost 0 bases and 3 bases respectively, with 12 bases between them. The CDR3 is CASSLAPTTVNQPQHF. CDR3 sequence (DNA): TGTGCCAGCAGCTTAGCCCCCACGACGGTCAATCAGCCCCAGCATTTT.

V usage is TRBV7-2 and J usage is TRBJ1-5, with TRBD1 as a possible D gene (6 bases). Germline V gene lookup returns CDR1 SGHTA and CDR2 FQGNSA. Trimming pared 6 bases from V and 4 bases from J, leaving 13 bases between. This CDR3 contains 14 residues. Here the CDR3 DNA reads TGTGCCAGCAGTCTCCTCCAGGGGAATCAGCCCCAGCATTTT. Translating gives CASSLLQGNQPQHF. The complete variable domain, with remaining parts taken from reference TRBV7-2 and TRBJ1-5, reads GAGVSQSPSNKVTEKGKDVELRCDPISGHTALYWYRQSLGQGLEFLIYFQGNSAPDKSGLPSDRFSAERTGGSVSTLTIQRTQQEDSAVYLCASSLLQGNQPQHFGDGTRLSIL.

The chain couples TRBV7-2 to TRBJ2-3; 11 bases match TRBD2. This CDR3 is built from 14 residues. Trimming cost V 5 bases and J 11 bases; bases outside gene matches: 9. CDR1 and CDR2 (germline): SGHTA, FQGNSA. CDR3 sequence reads: CASSPTLAGAVQYF. As DNA, the CDR3 is TGTGCCAGCAGCCCCACACTAGCGGGGGCGGTGCAGTATTTT.

The CDR3 nucleotides are TGTGCCTGGAGTGTTTCCCCGGGGACGAATTCACCCCTCCACTTT. It codes for CAWSVSPGTNSPLHF. V is TRBV30 and J is TRBJ1-6; tentative D call: TRBD1 (5 bases). The V gene's germline CDR1 is GTSNPN and CDR2 SVGIG (reference sequence). The CDR3 consists of 15 residues. V was clipped by 0 bases and J by 7 bases, with 13 bases between them. Variable domain in full (rest from reference TRBV30 and TRBJ1-6): SQTIHQWPATLVQPVGSPLSLECTVEGTSNPNLYWYRQAAGRGLQLLFYSVGIGQISSEVPQNLSASRPQDRQFILSSKKLLLSDSGFYLCAWSVSPGTNSPLHFGNGTRLTVT.

The chain employs TRBV9 and TRBJ2-7, with 11 bases that match TRBD2. V was clipped by 0 bases and J by 5 bases; unmatched bases: 10. There are 17 residues in the CDR3. Germline CDR1 is SGDLS and CDR2 is YYNGEE. The CDR3, as DNA: TGTGCCAGCAGCGTAGATCCCCTAGCGGGGGGCTTTAACGAGCAGTACTTC. This gives the protein CASSVDPLAGGFNEQYF. Variable domain in full (rest from reference TRBV9 and TRBJ2-7): DSGVTQTPKHLITATGQRVTLRCSPRSGDLSVYWYQQSLDQGLQFLIQYYNGEERAKGNILERFSAQQFPDLHSELNLSSLELGDSALYFCASSVDPLAGGFNEQYFGPGTRLTVT.

The J gene is TRBJ1-1, the V gene TRBV18; D might be TRBD1 (5 bases). Germline V CDR1 and CDR2: KGHSH, LQKENI. V gave up 6 bases and J gave up 4 bases, with 15 bases separating them. This CDR3 is built from 14 residues. The CDR3 loop reads CASSRDFGGTEAFF. The DNA of the CDR3 is TGTGCCAGCTCGCGGGACTTCGGGGGCACTGAAGCTTTCTTT.

The gene calls are TRBV5-1 and TRBJ2-5, with TRBD2 matching over 13 bases. The germline V gene has CDR1 SGHRS and CDR2 YFSETQ. There are 18 residues in the CDR3. V gave up 5 bases and J gave up 5 bases; unmatched junction bases: 15. CDR3 DNA sequence: TGCGCCAGCAGTCGCGGTACTAGCGGGGGGGTCTTAGGGGAGACCCAGTACTTC. Protein product: CASSRGTSGGVLGETQYF.

The gene calls are TRBV18 and TRBJ2-3, with D hard to call. Germline V gene sequence: CDR1 KGHSH, CDR2 LQKENI. This CDR3 contains 14 residues. The germline V and J ends were trimmed by 3 bases and 0 bases, with 7 bases remaining between them. CDR3 protein: CASSPQRSTDTQYF. For the CDR3, the DNA is TGTGCCAGCTCACCCCAGAGAAGCACAGATACGCAGTATTTT.

Of note for this clone: Other DNA sequences in this specimen translate into the identical CDR3. The chain joins TRBV7-8 to TRBJ2-1, with D perhaps assigned TRBD1 or TRBD2 (6 bases each). The CDR3 contains 17 residues. The V end lost 2 bases, the J end lost 6 bases, and 20 bases lay between the germline ends. Germline V gene lookup returns CDR1 SGHVS and CDR2 FQNEAQ. The CDR3: CASSLSRGGGLFNEQFF. CDR3 nucleotides: TGTGCCAGCAGCTTAAGCCGTGGTGGGGGGCTTTTCAATGAGCAGTTCTTC.

The chain is built from TRBV4-3 and TRBJ1-2; D is uncertain. The length of the CDR3 is 14 residues. Between the trimmed V and J ends, which lost 1 base and 8 bases, there was a span of 14 bases. In germline, CDR1 is LGHNA, CDR2 YSLEER. CDR3 sequence: CASSQGEQLRGYTF. CDR3 DNA sequence: TGCGCCAGCAGCCAAGGGGAACAACTTCGGGGCTACACCTTC.

The CDR3 region is CASSYLQGIGTDTQYF. DNA of the CDR3: TGTGCCAGCAGCTACTTACAAGGGATAGGCACAGATACGCAGTATTTT. The chain employs TRBV7-2 and TRBJ2-3; no reliable D call. Per the germline V gene, CDR1 is SGHTA and CDR2 is FQGNSA. The V end lost 4 bases, the J end lost 1 base, and 15 bases lay between the germline ends. The CDR3 consists of 16 residues.

Details on this clone: A junction end diverges from the germline sequence, so it may reflect a read error. The genes are TRBV5-6 and TRBJ1-5, with a possible D match to TRBD1 (6 bases). Germline V gives CDR1 SGHDT, CDR2 YYEEEE. This CDR3 is built from 16 residues. The chain's CDR3 is CASNLVPGTSNQPQHF. The CDR3 bases are TGTGCCAGCAACTTGGTCCCAGGGACAAGCAATCAGCCCCAGCATTTT.

V and J are TRBV7-3 and TRBJ2-6, with 8 bases aligning to TRBD1. The V segment lost 5 bases and the J segment 2 bases; nucleotides outside the gene matches: 2. This CDR3 spans 15 amino acids. Germline CDR1 is SGHTA and CDR2 is FQGTGA. CDR3 nucleotides: TGTGCCAGCAGCCTGGACAGGGCTGGGGCCAACGTCCTGACTTTC. It translates to CASSLDRAGANVLTF.

The genes are TRBV7-2 and TRBJ1-2; D remains unclear. Trimming took off 2 bases at V and 6 bases at J, with 16 bases between the two ends. The germline CDR1 and CDR2 sequences are SGHTA and FQGNSA. There are 15 residues in the CDR3. DNA for the CDR3: TGTGCCAGCAGCTTAAGGTCGCCCGGTGGAAATGGCTACACCTTC. Translating it yields CASSLRSPGGNGYTF.

V is TRBV7-2 and J is TRBJ1-6, with 8 positions matching TRBD1. CDR3 length equals 15 residues. Germline V lookup: CDR1 SGHTA, CDR2 FQGNSA. Trimming at V came to 4 bases and at J to 6 bases, leaving 5 bases not matched to a gene. The DNA for the CDR3 is TGTGCCAGCAGCTACCAGGGGGCGTCTAATTCACCCCTCCACTTT. This sequence encodes CASSYQGASNSPLHF.

The DNA for the CDR3 is TGTGCCAGCAGCTTGGGGATGAATAGCAATCAGCCCCAGCATTTT. It yields the protein CASSLGMNSNQPQHF. The V gene is TRBV5-7, the J gene TRBJ1-5; D not resolved. TRBV5-7 is reported as an ORF; its role is uncertain. The CDR3 consists of 15 residues. V lost 0 bases and J lost 0, with 7 bases in between.

V usage is TRBV7-2 and J usage is TRBJ2-7, with unresolved D. Germline V gives CDR1 SGHTA, CDR2 FQGNSA. V was pared by 5 bases and J by 4 bases, with 12 bases between. This CDR3 has 13 residues. The CDR3 sequence is CASSNPPTYEQYF. For the CDR3, the DNA is TGTGCCAGCAGCAACCCCCCCACGTACGAGCAGTACTTC.

This clone was counted once. The J gene is TRBJ1-1, the V gene TRBV7-6, with 11 bases matching TRBD1. V shed 5 bases, J shed 2 bases, and the junction held 10 bases outside the gene matches. The CDR3 is 17 amino acids. Germline V CDR1 and CDR2: SGHVS, FNYEAQ. CDR3 loop: CASSPRGTGGLNTEAFF. Here the CDR3 DNA reads TGTGCCAGCAGCCCAAGGGGGACAGGGGGACTAAACACTGAAGCTTTCTTT.

V is TRBV30 and J is TRBJ1-6; 8 positions agree with TRBD1. This CDR3 is built from 12 residues. Trimming took 5 bases from V and 9 from J; bases not matched to a gene: 3. CDR1 and CDR2 (germline): GTSNPN, SVGIG (reference sequence). The DNA of the CDR3 is TGTGCCTGGCAGGGGGCGACTTCACCCCTCCACTTT. It codes for CAWQGATSPLHF. The complete variable domain, with remaining parts taken from reference TRBV30 and TRBJ1-6, reads SQTIHQWPATLVQPVGSPLSLECTVEGTSNPNLYWYRQAAGRGLQLLFYSVGIGQISSEVPQNLSASRPQDRQFILSSKKLLLSDSGFYLCAWQGATSPLHFGNGTRLTVT.

The chain carries TRBV28 and TRBJ2-7; TRBD1 might be the D (6 bases). Trimming removed 8 bases from V and 7 bases from J, with 18 bases in between. Germline V gene data show CDR1 as MDHEN and CDR2 as SYDVKM. The length of the CDR3 is 13 residues. The CDR3 DNA sequence: TGTGCCAGCGGCGTACAGGGAGTGGGGGAGCAGTACTTC. It specifies CASGVQGVGEQYF. Together with reference TRBV28 and TRBJ2-7, the CDR3 gives the full variable domain: DVKVTQSSRYLVKRTGEKVFLECVQDMDHENMFWYRQDPGLGLRLIYFSYDVKMKEKGDIPEGYSVSREKKERFSLILESASTNQTSMYLCASGVQGVGEQYFGPGTRLTVT.

This chain joins TRBV28 and TRBJ2-1; the D gene could be TRBD1 or TRBD2 (6 bases each). Germline V gives CDR1 MDHEN, CDR2 SYDVKM. V lost 5 bases to trimming and J lost 10 bases, with 30 bases between them. The CDR3 loop spans 18 amino acids. The CDR3 bases are TGTGCCAGCAGTCCCCCCCCAAAAAACAGGGCGACTAGGGGAGAGCAGTTCTTC. Its translation is CASSPPPKNRATRGEQFF.

This clone showed up just a few times. V gene TRBV6-1 combines with J gene TRBJ1-4; tentatively, D is TRBD1 (5 bases). The CDR3 is 10 amino acids. CDR1 MNHNS and CDR2 SASEGT come from the germline V gene. V lost 8 bases and J 8 bases, leaving 6 bases between the germline ends. The DNA for the CDR3 is TGTGCCAGCCGGGGGGAAAAACTGTTTTTT. It encodes CASRGEKLFF.

The DNA for the CDR3 is TGTGCCAGCAGCCGGGACAGGGACCGCAATCAGCCCCAGCATTTT. Encoded protein: CASSRDRDRNQPQHF. The chain carries TRBV27 and TRBJ1-5; 9 nucleotides line up with TRBD1. V trimming: 6 bases; J trimming: 2 bases; junction bases outside the gene matches: 5. Germline loops: CDR1 MNHEY, CDR2 SMNVEV (reference sequence). This CDR3 is built from 15 residues.

The J gene is TRBJ1-1, the V gene TRBV2; D uncertain. The germline V and J ends were trimmed by 8 bases and 0 bases, with 10 bases remaining between them. CDR3 length equals 13 residues. CDR1 SNHLY and CDR2 FYNNEI come from the germline V gene. CDR3 sequence reads: CASCGEVNTEAFF. The CDR3 bases are TGTGCCAGCTGCGGTGAGGTGAACACTGAAGCTTTCTTT.

The chain uses TRBV5-1 and TRBJ2-1; 7 bases map to TRBD1. V was clipped by 4 bases and J by 3 bases; unmatched bases: 10. The germline CDR1 and CDR2 sequences are SGHRS and YFSETQ. The CDR3 extends over 16 amino acids. CDR3 in amino acids: CASSLLLGQLYNEQFF. The CDR3 DNA is TGCGCCAGCAGCCTACTATTGGGACAGCTCTACAATGAGCAGTTCTTC.

J is TRBJ1-6 and V is TRBV5-6; TRBD1 might be the D (5 bases). The ends were cut back, 4 bases at V and 7 bases at J, with 21 bases in the middle. From germline, CDR1 is SGHDT and CDR2 YYEEEE. This CDR3 comprises 17 residues. The CDR3 protein is CASSILEGARVNSPLHF. The CDR3 nucleotides are TGTGCCAGCAGCATCCTAGAAGGGGCGCGGGTGAATTCACCCCTCCACTTT.